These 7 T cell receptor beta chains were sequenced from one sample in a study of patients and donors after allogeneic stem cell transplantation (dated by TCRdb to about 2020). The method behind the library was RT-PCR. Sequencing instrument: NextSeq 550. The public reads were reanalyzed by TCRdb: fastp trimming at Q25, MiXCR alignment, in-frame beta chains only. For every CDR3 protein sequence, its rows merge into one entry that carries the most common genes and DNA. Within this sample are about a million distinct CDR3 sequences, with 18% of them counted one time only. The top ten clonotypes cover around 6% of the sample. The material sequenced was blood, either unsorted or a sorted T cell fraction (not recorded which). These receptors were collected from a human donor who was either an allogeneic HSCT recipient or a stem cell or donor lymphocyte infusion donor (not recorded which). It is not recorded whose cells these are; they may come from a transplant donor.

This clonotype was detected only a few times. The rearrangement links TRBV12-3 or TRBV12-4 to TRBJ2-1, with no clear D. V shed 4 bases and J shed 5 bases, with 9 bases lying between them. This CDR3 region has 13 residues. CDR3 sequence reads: CASSYTANNEQFF. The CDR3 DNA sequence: TGTGCCAGCAGTTATACAGCAAACAATGAGCAGTTCTTC.

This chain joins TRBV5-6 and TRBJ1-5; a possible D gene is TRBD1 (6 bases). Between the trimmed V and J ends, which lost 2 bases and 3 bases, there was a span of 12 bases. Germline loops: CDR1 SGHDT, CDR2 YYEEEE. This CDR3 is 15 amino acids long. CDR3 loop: CASSFGGTTNQPQHF. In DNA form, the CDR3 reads TGTGCCAGCAGCTTTGGAGGGACAACCAATCAGCCCCAGCATTTT.

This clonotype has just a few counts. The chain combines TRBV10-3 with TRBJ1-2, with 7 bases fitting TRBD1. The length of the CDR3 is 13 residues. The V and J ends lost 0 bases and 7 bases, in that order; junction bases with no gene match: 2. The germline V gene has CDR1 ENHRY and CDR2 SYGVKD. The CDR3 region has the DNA TGTGCCATCAGTGAGTCGACAGGGTTTGGCTACACCTTC. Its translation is CAISESTGFGYTF.

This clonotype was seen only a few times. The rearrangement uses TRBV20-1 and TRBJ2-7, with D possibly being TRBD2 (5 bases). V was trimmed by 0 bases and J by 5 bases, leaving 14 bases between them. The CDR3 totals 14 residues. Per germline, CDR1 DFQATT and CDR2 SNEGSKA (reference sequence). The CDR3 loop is CSARDRSGLHEQYF. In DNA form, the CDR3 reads TGCAGTGCTAGAGATCGATCGGGGTTGCACGAGCAGTACTTC.

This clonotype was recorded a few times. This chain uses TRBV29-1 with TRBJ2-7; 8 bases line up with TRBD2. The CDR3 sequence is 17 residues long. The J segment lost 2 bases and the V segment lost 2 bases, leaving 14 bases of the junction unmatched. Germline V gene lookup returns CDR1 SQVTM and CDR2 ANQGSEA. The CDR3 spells CSVESAGAKGKPYEQYF. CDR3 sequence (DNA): TGCAGCGTTGAATCAGCGGGGGCGAAAGGGAAGCCCTACGAGCAGTACTTC.

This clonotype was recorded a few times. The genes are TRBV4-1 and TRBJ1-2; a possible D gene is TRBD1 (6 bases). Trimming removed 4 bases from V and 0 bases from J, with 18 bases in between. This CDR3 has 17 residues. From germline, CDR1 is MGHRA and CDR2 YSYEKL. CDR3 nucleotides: TGCGCCAGCAGCCGCATTCCCCTAGGACAGCCTAACTATGGCTACACCTTC. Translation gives CASSRIPLGQPNYGYTF.

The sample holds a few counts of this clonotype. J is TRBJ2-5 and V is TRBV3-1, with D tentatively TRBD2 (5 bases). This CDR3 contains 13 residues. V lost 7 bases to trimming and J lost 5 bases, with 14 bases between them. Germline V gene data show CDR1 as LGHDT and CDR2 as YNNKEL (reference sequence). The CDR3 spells CASTAARVETQYF. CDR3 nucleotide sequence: TGTGCCAGCACAGCGGCGAGGGTGGAGACCCAGTACTTC.